A selection of T cell receptor beta chains follows, all from one sample in a study of T-cell memory formation after mild COVID-19. TCRdb re-called the 5' RACE reads through MiXCR, storing one row per CDR3 protein. This repertoire shows 300,000 to 400,000 distinct CDR3 sequences, over 13% found once; its top ten account for about 22%. The specimen was PBMCs or a T cell subset sorted from them (not recorded which). The receptors were sampled from a man between 18 and 29 years old who had mild COVID-19 (a few samples of this study predate the infection). Cell type and time point are not known. Each CDR3 is given with its conserved first and last residue. D genes are given only for firm matches. Not every row has a clone size; where given, it reads once, few, many or a size class.

d_call: TRBD2
j_call: TRBJ2-1
v_call: TRBV3-1
clone_size: NA
cdr3_aa: CASSHLAGEGYNEQFF
cdr3_nt: TGTGCCAGCAGCCACTTAGCGGGGGAAGGTTACAATGAGCAGTTCTTC

d_call: NA
j_call: TRBJ1-2
v_call: TRBV7-9
clone_size: NA
cdr3_aa: CASRHAGGGSYGYTF
cdr3_nt: TGTGCCAGCAGACACGCAGGCGGAGGGTCCTATGGCTACACCTTC

d_call: NA
j_call: TRBJ1-4
v_call: TRBV4-3
clone_size: NA
cdr3_aa: CASSQRPGATNEKLFF
cdr3_nt: TGCGCCAGCAGCCAACGCCCAGGGGCAACTAATGAAAAACTGTTTTTT

d_call: TRBD1
j_call: TRBJ2-1
v_call: TRBV5-1
clone_size: few
cdr3_aa: CASRQGSGNEQFF
cdr3_nt: TGCGCCAGCCGACAGGGGAGTGGCAATGAGCAGTTCTTC

d_call: NA
j_call: TRBJ1-1
v_call: TRBV7-6
clone_size: NA
cdr3_aa: CASSPRSGSNTEAFF
cdr3_nt: TGTGCCAGCAGCCCCCGCTCAGGCTCGAACACTGAAGCTTTCTTT

d_call: TRBD1
j_call: TRBJ1-2
v_call: TRBV7-2
clone_size: few
cdr3_aa: CASLVGAGGDHGYTF
cdr3_nt: TGTGCCAGCCTCGTTGGGGCAGGGGGCGATCATGGCTACACCTTC

d_call: NA
j_call: TRBJ1-5
v_call: TRBV10-3
clone_size: few
cdr3_aa: CAITPGGNQPQHF
cdr3_nt: TGTGCCATCACCCCGGGGGGGAATCAGCCCCAGCATTTT

d_call: NA
j_call: TRBJ2-1
v_call: TRBV29-1
clone_size: NA
cdr3_aa: CSVEDVGNSYNEQFF
cdr3_nt: TGCAGCGTTGAAGACGTGGGGAACTCCTACAATGAGCAGTTCTTC

d_call: TRBD2
j_call: TRBJ2-1
v_call: TRBV11-2
clone_size: few
cdr3_aa: CASSFTGGNEQFF
cdr3_nt: TGTGCCAGCAGCTTCACGGGGGGCAATGAGCAGTTCTTC

d_call: NA
j_call: TRBJ2-7
v_call: TRBV2
clone_size: few
cdr3_aa: CASSGGEGRAYEQYF
cdr3_nt: TGTGCCAGCAGTGGGGGAGAGGGCAGGGCCTACGAGCAGTACTTC

d_call: NA
j_call: TRBJ1-5
v_call: TRBV15
clone_size: few
cdr3_aa: CATSRDRTNQPQHF
cdr3_nt: TGTGCCACCAGCAGAGACAGGACCAATCAGCCCCAGCATTTT

d_call: TRBD1
j_call: TRBJ2-4
v_call: TRBV2
clone_size: few
cdr3_aa: CAQTGQGLAKNIQYF
cdr3_nt: TGTGCCCAAACGGGACAGGGGCTAGCCAAAAACATTCAGTACTTC

d_call: NA
j_call: TRBJ2-1
v_call: TRBV7-9
clone_size: many
cdr3_aa: CASSPSKGVGEQFF
cdr3_nt: TGTGCCAGCAGCCCAAGCAAGGGGGTTGGCGAGCAGTTCTTC

d_call: TRBD2
j_call: TRBJ2-1
v_call: TRBV9
clone_size: few
cdr3_aa: CASSVRSGGVNEQFF
cdr3_nt: TGTGCCAGCAGCGTCCGGAGCGGGGGGGTCAATGAGCAGTTCTTC

d_call: TRBD2
j_call: TRBJ2-7
v_call: TRBV15
clone_size: NA
cdr3_aa: CATSGGLAGGSYEQYF
cdr3_nt: TGTGCCACCAGCGGAGGACTAGCGGGGGGTTCCTACGAGCAGTACTTC

d_call: NA
j_call: TRBJ1-5
v_call: TRBV7-9
clone_size: NA
cdr3_aa: CASSPAGSNQPQHF
cdr3_nt: TGTGCCAGCAGTCCCGCGGGGAGCAATCAGCCCCAGCATTTT

d_call: TRBD1
j_call: TRBJ2-1
v_call: TRBV20-1
clone_size: few
cdr3_aa: CSAIRTGGIREQFF
cdr3_nt: TGCAGTGCTATCAGGACAGGGGGCATCAGGGAGCAGTTCTTC

d_call: NA
j_call: TRBJ1-1
v_call: TRBV4-1
clone_size: NA
cdr3_aa: CASSQELGRAFF
cdr3_nt: TGCGCCAGCAGCCAAGAACTGGGCCGGGCTTTCTTT

d_call: NA
j_call: TRBJ2-4
v_call: TRBV9
clone_size: NA
cdr3_aa: CASSLKNIQYF
cdr3_nt: TGTGCCAGCAGCCTCAAAAACATTCAGTACTTC

d_call: TRBD2
j_call: TRBJ2-3
v_call: TRBV7-9
clone_size: few
cdr3_aa: CASSFRGLAASTDTQYF
cdr3_nt: TGTGCCAGCAGCTTTCGTGGACTAGCGGCTAGCACAGATACGCAGTATTTT

d_call: NA
j_call: TRBJ1-1
v_call: TRBV29-1
clone_size: few
cdr3_aa: CSVEGRNMNTEAFF
cdr3_nt: TGCAGCGTTGAAGGGCGGAACATGAACACTGAAGCTTTCTTT

d_call: TRBD2
j_call: TRBJ2-2
v_call: TRBV5-1
clone_size: few
cdr3_aa: CASSKGLASHTGELFF
cdr3_nt: TGCGCCAGCAGCAAAGGACTAGCGAGTCATACCGGGGAGCTGTTTTTT

d_call: TRBD1
j_call: TRBJ2-1
v_call: TRBV7-2
clone_size: few
cdr3_aa: CASSLAGDRIYNEQFF
cdr3_nt: TGTGCCAGCAGCTTAGCGGGGGACAGAATCTACAATGAGCAGTTCTTC

d_call: NA
j_call: TRBJ2-5
v_call: TRBV5-1
clone_size: NA
cdr3_aa: CASSLTLTPETQYF
cdr3_nt: TGCGCCAGCAGCTTAACCCTAACCCCAGAGACCCAGTACTTC

d_call: NA
j_call: TRBJ2-3
v_call: TRBV20-1
clone_size: once
cdr3_aa: CSATTTTDTQYF
cdr3_nt: TGCAGTGCAACGACAACTACAGATACGCAGTATTTT

d_call: NA
j_call: TRBJ2-3
v_call: TRBV19
clone_size: once
cdr3_aa: CASSGGLADTQYF
cdr3_nt: TGTGCCAGTAGTGGGGGACTCGCAGATACGCAGTATTTT

d_call: TRBD2
j_call: TRBJ2-5
v_call: TRBV7-9
clone_size: many
cdr3_aa: CASSSGVSGGQETQYF
cdr3_nt: TGTGCCAGCAGCTCCGGGGTTAGCGGGGGACAAGAGACCCAGTACTTC

d_call: NA
j_call: TRBJ2-1
v_call: TRBV5-1
clone_size: NA
cdr3_aa: CASSLDPGDPNEQFF
cdr3_nt: TGCGCCAGCAGCTTGGATCCGGGGGACCCCAATGAGCAGTTCTTC

d_call: NA
j_call: TRBJ2-4
v_call: TRBV7-2
clone_size: NA
cdr3_aa: CASSSARGDIQYF
cdr3_nt: TGTGCCAGCAGCTCCGCTAGGGGGGACATTCAGTACTTC

d_call: NA
j_call: TRBJ2-3
v_call: TRBV5-6
clone_size: NA
cdr3_aa: CASSFTGILTDTQYF
cdr3_nt: TGTGCCAGCAGCTTCACCGGGATTCTCACAGATACGCAGTATTTT

d_call: NA
j_call: TRBJ1-6
v_call: TRBV12-3/TRBV12-4
clone_size: few
cdr3_aa: CASRDEGPLHF
cdr3_nt: TGTGCCAGCAGGGACGAGGGACCCCTCCACTTT

d_call: TRBD2
j_call: TRBJ2-5
v_call: TRBV4-3
clone_size: many
cdr3_aa: CASSQDPMAGGETQYF
cdr3_nt: TGCGCCAGCAGCCAAGATCCAATGGCGGGGGGAGAGACCCAGTACTTC

d_call: TRBD1
j_call: TRBJ2-1
v_call: TRBV14
clone_size: NA
cdr3_aa: CASSLWTGGSSGEQFF
cdr3_nt: TGTGCCAGCAGCCTGTGGACAGGCGGCTCGAGCGGTGAGCAGTTCTTC

d_call: NA
j_call: TRBJ2-5
v_call: TRBV7-6
clone_size: few
cdr3_aa: CASSLSQGREETQYF
cdr3_nt: TGTGCCAGCAGCTTGAGCCAAGGACGGGAAGAGACCCAGTACTTC

d_call: NA
j_call: TRBJ2-5
v_call: TRBV7-2
clone_size: NA
cdr3_aa: CASSADLSLETQYF
cdr3_nt: TGTGCCAGCAGCGCGGACTTATCATTGGAGACCCAGTACTTC

d_call: NA
j_call: TRBJ1-2
v_call: TRBV18
clone_size: once
cdr3_aa: CASSPLPDGYTF
cdr3_nt: TGTGCCAGCTCACCACTCCCGGATGGCTACACCTTC

d_call: TRBD1
j_call: TRBJ2-6
v_call: TRBV27
clone_size: few
cdr3_aa: CASSLYGTGVAGANVLTF
cdr3_nt: TGTGCCAGCAGTTTATACGGGACAGGGGTCGCTGGGGCCAACGTCCTGACTTTC

d_call: NA
j_call: TRBJ2-3
v_call: TRBV7-2
clone_size: NA
cdr3_aa: CASSLVGQRTDTQYF
cdr3_nt: TGTGCCAGCAGCTTAGTCGGGCAGCGGACAGATACGCAGTATTTT

d_call: NA
j_call: TRBJ1-6
v_call: TRBV18
clone_size: few
cdr3_aa: CASSQERETPLHF
cdr3_nt: TGTGCCAGCTCCCAAGAAAGGGAGACACCCCTCCACTTT

d_call: NA
j_call: TRBJ1-5
v_call: TRBV4-3
clone_size: few
cdr3_aa: CASSQDLIRGNQPQHF
cdr3_nt: TGCGCCAGCAGCCAGGACTTGATCCGGGGCAATCAGCCCCAGCATTTT

d_call: NA
j_call: TRBJ2-5
v_call: TRBV12-3/TRBV12-4
clone_size: NA
cdr3_aa: CASSFEGGTQYF
cdr3_nt: TGTGCCAGCAGCTTCGAGGGCGGGACCCAGTACTTC

d_call: TRBD1
j_call: TRBJ1-3
v_call: TRBV5-5
clone_size: few
cdr3_aa: CASSPPGTGASSGNTIYF
cdr3_nt: TGTGCCAGCAGCCCACCCGGGACAGGAGCTAGCTCTGGAAACACCATATATTTT

d_call: NA
j_call: TRBJ2-2
v_call: TRBV5-1
clone_size: few
cdr3_aa: CASSLRGKLTGELFF
cdr3_nt: TGCGCCAGCAGCTTAAGAGGGAAACTCACCGGGGAGCTGTTTTTT

d_call: NA
j_call: TRBJ2-5
v_call: TRBV10-3
clone_size: NA
cdr3_aa: CAISLPGVEETQYF
cdr3_nt: TGTGCCATCAGTTTACCGGGGGTAGAAGAGACCCAGTACTTC

d_call: TRBD1
j_call: TRBJ1-2
v_call: TRBV6-2/TRBV6-3
clone_size: few
cdr3_aa: CASITMGQFYGYTF
cdr3_nt: TGTGCCAGCATCACAATGGGACAGTTCTATGGCTACACCTTC

d_call: TRBD1
j_call: TRBJ2-7
v_call: TRBV2
clone_size: NA
cdr3_aa: CASRGTGTYEQYF
cdr3_nt: TGTGCCAGCAGAGGGACAGGGACCTACGAGCAGTACTTC

d_call: NA
j_call: TRBJ1-4
v_call: TRBV4-3
clone_size: NA
cdr3_aa: CASSLSRAGEGEKLFF
cdr3_nt: TGCGCCAGCAGCCTATCGCGGGCCGGCGAGGGTGAAAAACTGTTTTTT

d_call: NA
j_call: TRBJ1-6
v_call: TRBV6-5
clone_size: NA
cdr3_aa: CAGSETAYNSPLHF
cdr3_nt: TGTGCCGGCTCTGAGACAGCCTATAATTCACCCCTCCACTTT

d_call: NA
j_call: TRBJ2-6
v_call: TRBV5-1
clone_size: few
cdr3_aa: CASRVGSGANVLTF
cdr3_nt: TGCGCCAGCAGGGTCGGCTCTGGGGCCAACGTCCTGACTTTC

d_call: NA
j_call: TRBJ1-5
v_call: TRBV7-2
clone_size: few
cdr3_aa: CASSPRPGDQPQHF
cdr3_nt: TGTGCCAGCAGCCCCCGACCAGGGGATCAGCCCCAGCATTTT

d_call: NA
j_call: TRBJ1-1
v_call: TRBV5-1
clone_size: many
cdr3_aa: CASSLSRNTEAFF
cdr3_nt: TGTGCCAGCAGCTTATCCAGGAACACTGAAGCTTTCTTT

d_call: NA
j_call: TRBJ1-6
v_call: TRBV12-3/TRBV12-4
clone_size: NA
cdr3_aa: CASNLQNNSPLHF
cdr3_nt: TGTGCCAGCAACTTGCAGAACAATTCACCCCTCCACTTT

d_call: NA
j_call: TRBJ1-1
v_call: TRBV18
clone_size: NA
cdr3_aa: CASSWTESEAFF
cdr3_nt: TGTGCCAGCTCGTGGACAGAATCGGAAGCTTTCTTT

d_call: NA
j_call: TRBJ1-1
v_call: TRBV7-2
clone_size: few
cdr3_aa: CASSVQVGPFEAFF
cdr3_nt: TGTGCCAGCAGCGTACAGGTCGGGCCCTTTGAAGCTTTCTTT

d_call: NA
j_call: TRBJ1-6
v_call: TRBV20-1
clone_size: few
cdr3_aa: CSARDIGASPLHF
cdr3_nt: TGCAGTGCTAGAGATATAGGGGCTTCACCCCTCCACTTT

d_call: NA
j_call: TRBJ1-1
v_call: TRBV2
clone_size: few
cdr3_aa: CASSVERRTEAFF
cdr3_nt: TGTGCCAGCAGTGTCGAGAGAAGAACTGAAGCTTTCTTT

d_call: NA
j_call: TRBJ2-2
v_call: TRBV7-7
clone_size: many
cdr3_aa: CASSLQGGELFF
cdr3_nt: TGTGCCAGCAGCTTACAGGGCGGGGAGCTGTTTTTT

d_call: NA
j_call: TRBJ1-1
v_call: TRBV4-3
clone_size: once
cdr3_aa: CASSQDPAVAGTEAFF
cdr3_nt: TGCGCCAGCAGCCAAGATCCAGCGGTTGCGGGAACTGAAGCTTTCTTT

d_call: TRBD2
j_call: TRBJ2-1
v_call: TRBV7-2
clone_size: NA
cdr3_aa: CASIFSGGNEQFF
cdr3_nt: TGTGCCAGCATTTTCTCGGGGGGAAATGAGCAGTTCTTC

d_call: NA
j_call: TRBJ2-3
v_call: TRBV3-1
clone_size: few
cdr3_aa: CASSHGKDTQYF
cdr3_nt: TGTGCCAGCAGCCATGGCAAGGATACGCAGTATTTT